This T cell receptor (beta chain) was identified during a study of T cell responses to AZD1222 COVID-19 vaccine. Study summary: Second-dose recipients at about 4 or about 12 weeks were treated as one pooled group.

Notes on this clone: As yet, its antigen is unknown.

Study-level points and caveats: White British people made up most donors, females outnumbered males, and clonal diversity was possibly underestimated.

Sequencing used immunoSEQ multiplex PCR; TCRdb keeps in-frame clones, though not all of them. This sample has some 130,000 clones, with around 86% found just once. V was pared by 1 base and J by 0 bases, with 4 bases between. Germline CDR1 is SGHTA and CDR2 is FQGTGA. The CDR3 length is 14 residues. The rearrangement joins TRBV7-3 to TRBJ2-1; D gene unclear. The sequence came from an adult in good health. The sequenced sample was peripheral blood, obtained on day 0 of AZD1222 vaccination. CDR3 DNA: TGTGCCAGCAGCTTAAGTGGCTCCTACAATGAGCAGTTCTTC. It is translated as CASSLSGSYNEQFF.